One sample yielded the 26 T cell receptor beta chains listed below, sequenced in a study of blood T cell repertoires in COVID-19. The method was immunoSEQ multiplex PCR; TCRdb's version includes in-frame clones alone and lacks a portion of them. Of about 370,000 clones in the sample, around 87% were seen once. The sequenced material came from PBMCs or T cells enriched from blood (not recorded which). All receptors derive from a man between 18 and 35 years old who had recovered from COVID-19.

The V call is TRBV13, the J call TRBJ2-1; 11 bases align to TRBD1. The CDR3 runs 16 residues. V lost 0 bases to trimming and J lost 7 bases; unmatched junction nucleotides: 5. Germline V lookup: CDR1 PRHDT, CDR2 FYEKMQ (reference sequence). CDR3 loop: CASSLGRDRGGNEQFF. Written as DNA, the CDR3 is TGTGCCAGCAGCTTAGGCCGGGACAGGGGGGGGAATGAGCAGTTCTTC.

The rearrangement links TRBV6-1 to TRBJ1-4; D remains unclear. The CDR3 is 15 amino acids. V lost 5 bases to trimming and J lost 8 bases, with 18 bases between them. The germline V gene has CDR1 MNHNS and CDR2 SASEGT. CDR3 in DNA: TGTGCCAGCAGTCATCGGATCCTAGCAGAGGAAAAACTGTTTTTT. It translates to CASSHRILAEEKLFF.

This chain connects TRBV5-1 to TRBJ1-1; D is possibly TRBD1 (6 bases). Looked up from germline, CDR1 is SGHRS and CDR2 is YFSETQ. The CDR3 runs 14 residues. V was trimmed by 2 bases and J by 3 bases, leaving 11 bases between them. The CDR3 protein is CASSFLQGDTEAFF. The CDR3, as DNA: TGCGCCAGCAGCTTCTTACAGGGAGACACTGAAGCTTTCTTT. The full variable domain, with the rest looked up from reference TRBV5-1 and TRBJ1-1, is KAGVTQTPRYLIKTRGQQVTLSCSPISGHRSVSWYQQTPGQGLQFLFEYFSETQRNKGNFPGRFSGRQFSNSRSEMNVSTLELGDSALYLCASSFLQGDTEAFFGQGTRLTVV.

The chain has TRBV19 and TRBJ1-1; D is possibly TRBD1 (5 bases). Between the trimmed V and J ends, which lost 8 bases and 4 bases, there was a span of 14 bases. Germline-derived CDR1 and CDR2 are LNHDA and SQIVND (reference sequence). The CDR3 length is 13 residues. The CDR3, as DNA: TGTGCCAGTTCTTCAGGGTCGGGCACTGAAGCTTTCTTT. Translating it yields CASSSGSGTEAFF.

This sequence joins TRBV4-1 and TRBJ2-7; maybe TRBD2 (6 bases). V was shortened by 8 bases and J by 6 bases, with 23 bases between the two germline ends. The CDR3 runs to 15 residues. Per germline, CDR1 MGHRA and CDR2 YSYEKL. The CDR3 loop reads CASATGLVGGLEQYF. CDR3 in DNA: TGCGCCAGCGCCACGGGACTTGTGGGGGGACTCGAGCAGTACTTC.

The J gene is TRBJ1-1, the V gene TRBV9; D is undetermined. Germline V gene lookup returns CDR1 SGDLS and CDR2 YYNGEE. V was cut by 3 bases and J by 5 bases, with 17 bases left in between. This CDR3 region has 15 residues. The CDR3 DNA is TGTGCCAGCAGCGACATGAGGTCCCTCGGGACTGAAGCTTTCTTT. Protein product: CASSDMRSLGTEAFF.

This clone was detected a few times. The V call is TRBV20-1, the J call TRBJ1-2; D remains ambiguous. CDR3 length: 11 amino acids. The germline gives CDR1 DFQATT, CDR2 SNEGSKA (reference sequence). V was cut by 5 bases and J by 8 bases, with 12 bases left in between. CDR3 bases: TGCAGTGCTTCGGGGATCGGCGGCTACACCTTC. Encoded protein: CSASGIGGYTF.

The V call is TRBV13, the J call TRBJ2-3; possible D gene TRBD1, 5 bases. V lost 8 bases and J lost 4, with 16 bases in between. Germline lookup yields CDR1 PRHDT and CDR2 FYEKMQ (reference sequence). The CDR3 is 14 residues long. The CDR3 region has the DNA TGTGCCAGCGCCAGGGCTACCCACCCAGATACGCAGTATTTT. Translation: CASARATHPDTQYF.

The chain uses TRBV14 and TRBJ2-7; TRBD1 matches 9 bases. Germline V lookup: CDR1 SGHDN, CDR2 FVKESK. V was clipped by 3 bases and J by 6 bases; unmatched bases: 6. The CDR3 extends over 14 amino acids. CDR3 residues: CASSQWDRAGEQYF. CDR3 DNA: TGTGCCAGCAGCCAGTGGGACAGGGCGGGCGAGCAGTACTTC.

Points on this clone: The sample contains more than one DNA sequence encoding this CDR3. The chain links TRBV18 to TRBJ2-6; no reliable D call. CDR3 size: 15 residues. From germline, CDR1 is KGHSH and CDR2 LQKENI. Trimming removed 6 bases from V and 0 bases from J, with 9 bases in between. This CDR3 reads CASSPPGSGANVLTF. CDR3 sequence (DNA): TGTGCCAGCTCCCCGCCGGGCTCTGGGGCCAACGTCCTGACTTTC.

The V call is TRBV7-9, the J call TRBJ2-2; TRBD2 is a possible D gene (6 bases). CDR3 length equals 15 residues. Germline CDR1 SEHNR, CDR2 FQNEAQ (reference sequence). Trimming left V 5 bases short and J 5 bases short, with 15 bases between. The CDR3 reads CASSLEGLKTGELFF. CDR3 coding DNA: TGTGCCAGCAGCCTAGAGGGACTGAAAACCGGGGAGCTGTTTTTT.

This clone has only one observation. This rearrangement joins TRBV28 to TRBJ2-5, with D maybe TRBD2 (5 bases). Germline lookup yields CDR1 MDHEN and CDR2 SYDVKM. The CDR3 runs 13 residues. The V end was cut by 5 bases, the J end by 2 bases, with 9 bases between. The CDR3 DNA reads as TGTGCCAGCAGTGATAGCGCACAAGAGACCCAGTACTTC. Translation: CASSDSAQETQYF.

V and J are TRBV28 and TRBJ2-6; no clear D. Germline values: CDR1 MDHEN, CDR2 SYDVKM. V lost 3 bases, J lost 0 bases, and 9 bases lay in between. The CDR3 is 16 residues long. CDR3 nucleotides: TGTGCCAGCAGTTTTGTCACAATCTCTGGGGCCAACGTCCTGACTTTC. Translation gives CASSFVTISGANVLTF.

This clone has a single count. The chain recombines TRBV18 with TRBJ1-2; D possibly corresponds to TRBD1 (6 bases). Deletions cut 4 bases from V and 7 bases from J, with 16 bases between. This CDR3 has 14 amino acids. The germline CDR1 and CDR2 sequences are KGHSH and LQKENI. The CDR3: CASSQGDNWGGYTF. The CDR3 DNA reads TGTGCCAGCTCACAAGGGGACAACTGGGGTGGCTACACCTTC.

The CDR3 reads CASSLRGHQETQYF. CDR3 nucleotides: TGCGCCAGCAGCTTGAGGGGTCACCAAGAGACCCAGTACTTC. This chain joins TRBV5-1 and TRBJ2-5; the D gene is possibly TRBD1 (5 bases). CDR1 and CDR2 from the germline V gene are SGHRS and YFSETQ. This CDR3 is built from 14 residues. Trimming took 1 base from V and 0 from J, leaving 7 bases between them.

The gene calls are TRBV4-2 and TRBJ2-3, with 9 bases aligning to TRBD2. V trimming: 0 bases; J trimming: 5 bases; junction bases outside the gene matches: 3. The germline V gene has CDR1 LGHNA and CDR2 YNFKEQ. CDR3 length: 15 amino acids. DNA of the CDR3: TGTGCCAGCAGCCAAGAAGGCGGGGGGGGAGATACGCAGTATTTT. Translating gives CASSQEGGGGDTQYF.

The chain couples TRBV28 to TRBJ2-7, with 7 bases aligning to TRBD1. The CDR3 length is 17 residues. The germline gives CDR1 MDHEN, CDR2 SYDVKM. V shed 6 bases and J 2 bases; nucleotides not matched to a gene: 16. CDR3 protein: CASSSVRGTDIPYEQYF. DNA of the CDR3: TGTGCCAGCAGCTCCGTTAGGGGGACAGATATACCCTACGAGCAGTACTTC.

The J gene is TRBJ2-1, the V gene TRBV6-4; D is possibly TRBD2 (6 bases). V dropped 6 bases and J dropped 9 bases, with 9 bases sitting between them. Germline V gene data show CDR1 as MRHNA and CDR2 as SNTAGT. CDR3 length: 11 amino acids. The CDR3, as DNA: TGTGCCAGCAGGTGGGGAGGTGAGCAGTTCTTC. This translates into CASRWGGEQFF.

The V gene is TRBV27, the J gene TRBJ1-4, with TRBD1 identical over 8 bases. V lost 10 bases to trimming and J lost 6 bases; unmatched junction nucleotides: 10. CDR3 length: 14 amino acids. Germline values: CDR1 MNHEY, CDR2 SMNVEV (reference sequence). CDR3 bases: TGTGCCAACCTACAGGGGGACGGCCATGAAAAACTGTTTTTT. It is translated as CANLQGDGHEKLFF.

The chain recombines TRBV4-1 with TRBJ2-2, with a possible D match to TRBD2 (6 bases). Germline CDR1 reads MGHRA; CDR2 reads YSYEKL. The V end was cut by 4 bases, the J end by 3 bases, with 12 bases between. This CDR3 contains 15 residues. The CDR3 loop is CASSPKWGDTGELFF. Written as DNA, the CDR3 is TGCGCCAGCAGCCCGAAGTGGGGGGACACCGGGGAGCTGTTTTTT.

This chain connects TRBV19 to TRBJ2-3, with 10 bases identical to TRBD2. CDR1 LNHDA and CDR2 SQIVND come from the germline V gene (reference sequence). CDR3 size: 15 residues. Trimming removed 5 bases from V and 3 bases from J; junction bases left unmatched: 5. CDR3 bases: TGTGCCAGTAGTTCCCTAGCGGGAGCAACAGATACGCAGTATTTT. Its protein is CASSSLAGATDTQYF.

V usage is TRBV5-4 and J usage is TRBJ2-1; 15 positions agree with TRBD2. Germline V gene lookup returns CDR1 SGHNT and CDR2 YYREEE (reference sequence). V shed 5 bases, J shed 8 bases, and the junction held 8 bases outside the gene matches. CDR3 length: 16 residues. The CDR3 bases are TGTGCCAGCAGTCATCGGACTAGCGGGAGGGGCGATGAGCAGTTCTTC. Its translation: CASSHRTSGRGDEQFF.

CDR3 nucleotides: TGTGCCGCCCACCGAGGTGACAGGGGGTACGAGCAGTACTTC. Amino acids: CAAHRGDRGYEQYF. The V call is TRBV6-5, the J call TRBJ2-7; 9 bases fit TRBD1. The V gene's germline CDR1 is MNHEY and CDR2 SVGAGI. The CDR3 has 14 residues. The V segment lost 11 bases and the J segment 4 bases; nucleotides outside the gene matches: 12.

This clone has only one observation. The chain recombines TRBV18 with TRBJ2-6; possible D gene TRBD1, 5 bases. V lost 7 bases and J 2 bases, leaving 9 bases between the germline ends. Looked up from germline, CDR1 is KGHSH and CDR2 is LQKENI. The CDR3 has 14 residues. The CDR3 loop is CASYPGTGANVLTF. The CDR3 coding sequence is TGTGCCAGCTATCCAGGGACTGGGGCCAACGTCCTGACTTTC. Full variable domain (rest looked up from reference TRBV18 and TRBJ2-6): NAGVMQNPRHLVRRRGQEARLRCSPMKGHSHVYWYRQLPEEGLKFMVYLQKENIIDESGMPKERFSAEFPKEGPSILRIQQVVRGDSAAYFCASYPGTGANVLTFGAGSRLTVL.

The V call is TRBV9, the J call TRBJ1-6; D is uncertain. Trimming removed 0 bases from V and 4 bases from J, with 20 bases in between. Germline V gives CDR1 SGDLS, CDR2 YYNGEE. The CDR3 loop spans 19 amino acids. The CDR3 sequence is CASSVGEGPPRTYNSPLHF. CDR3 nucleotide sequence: TGTGCCAGCAGCGTAGGAGAGGGTCCCCCAAGAACTTATAATTCACCCCTCCACTTT.

The CDR3, as DNA: TGTGCCAGCAGCCACCGACAGTATAGCAATCAGCCCCAGCATTTT. Its translation is CASSHRQYSNQPQHF. V and J are TRBV27 and TRBJ1-5; D may be TRBD1 (5 bases). CDR3 length: 15 amino acids. Germline CDR1 MNHEY, CDR2 SMNVEV (reference sequence). V gave up 6 bases and J gave up 0 bases, with 12 bases separating them.